This TCR beta chain was profiled in a study of human T cells and chemical hapten exposure (dated by TCRdb to about 2021). Regarding the complete study: For sensitization, 2% DPC in acetone was applied to an approximately 2 cm by approximately 2 cm area of upper inner arm skin. Weekly therapeutic DPC doses were additionally applied to the scalp of patients throughout the roughly 26-week study period. Patch testing was done on the upper back using Finn chambers containing 0.01% DPC, and results were scored after 6 days according to International Contact Dermatitis Research Group standards. Alopecia areata with under or over 50% scalp involvement, alopecia totalis and alopecia universalis were represented in the patient cohort, which was mostly female. Libraries were pooled for sequencing, and per-sample TCR yields varied mainly because of small differences in library volumes within the pool. The study tracked peripheral blood TCR repertoire changes in vivo during primary and secondary sensitization to the hapten diphenylcyclopropenone (DPC) in alopecia patients. Blood was sampled from patients pre-sensitization (week 0) and at 2, 6 and about 24 weeks after DPC sensitization. About 30 alopecia patients provided blood for TCR sequencing at one to four time points (pre-sensitization, 2, 6 and 24 weeks). What the work shows at the level of the full study, not this receptor alone: No change with DPC sensitization was found in the number of TCRs above 1 in 1000 frequency, and no evidence of global repertoire structure alterations was found. Alopecia, a presumed autoimmune disease, was present in all patients, so the immune response of the patients might differ from that of healthy individuals. Compared with pre-sensitization or healthy control sets, expanded TCRs formed significantly more large CDR3 similarity clusters, which is consistent with antigen-driven responses. After repeated subsampling, changes were observed in the strength of the expansion versus patch-test correlation and in the threshold at which the correlation became significant. The number of PT1 expanded TCRs positively correlated with patch test score, significant at thresholds 8, 16 and 32 but not 4.

Library method: RACE. The reads were generated on a NextSeq 500. Library preparation attached unique molecular identifiers to individual cDNA molecules for quantitative, reproducible TCR counting. Both TCR alpha and TCR beta chains were sequenced from each blood RNA sample. Per the authors' processing: The median number of TCRs per sample was over 95,000, ranging from about 20,000 to 700,000. The Decombinator software suite was used to annotate the V, J and CDR3 of the TCR reads. For PS versus PT1 abundance plots, all samples were subsampled to the same number of TCRs (28,000). Expanded TCRs were defined as absent before sensitization and observed at least eight times at the 2-week time point. TCRdb applied fastp at Q25 and MiXCR to the public reads, then kept only in-frame beta chains. Rows with a matching CDR3 protein are joined into one entry that keeps the most common DNA and genes. TCRdb's processing, not the authors', yielded these V and J calls. This sample gives some 38,000 distinct CDR3 sequences in total; 7.5% to 8% of them show up just once. 1% to 1.5% of the sample belongs to the ten largest clones.

The time point label of this sample denotes: pre-sensitization, week 0. Reading the label with the study, this specimen's treatment or condition is: therapeutic diphenylcyclopropenone sensitization with weekly scalp DPC. At every patch-test visit, the blood draw took place before the patch test was put on. Eligible patients were aged 18 to 70, diagnosed with alopecia, deemed suitable for DPC therapy, and excluded if pregnant. Total RNA was extracted from unfractionated whole blood that had been collected in Tempus Blood RNA tubes. The germline V gene (reference sequence) yields SSHAT for CDR1 and FNYEAQ for CDR2. Its CDR3 holds 14 amino acids, cysteine through phenylalanine. Only CDR3 DNA is held: 42 bases, read in frame from base 1. Worth noting for this clonotype: The antigen it recognizes is unknown. Qualities for individual bases were not recorded, and no much larger clone is one base off.

The sample was whole blood, taken in connection with sensitization to the hapten diphenylcyclopropenone (DPC). This clonotype was obtained from a woman in her forties or fifties with alopecia areata. Some clones in this sample may be carry-over from other donors' samples. The V and J segments used are TRBV7-7 and TRBJ2-7; 10 central bases correspond to TRBD2. The DNA is as follows: TGTGCTATCGACCGGCTAGCGGGAGAGGGCGAGCAGTACTTC. Its translation reads: CAIDRLAGEGEQYF.